This T cell receptor (beta chain) was identified in a study of T cell changes during pregnancy in multiple sclerosis. The table came from immunoSEQ multiplex PCR; TCRdb's copy has only in-frame clones and leaves some out. The profile shows tens of thousands of clones, roughly nine tenths of them singletons. V lost 2 bases and J lost 4; bases outside the gene matches: 17. The CDR3 has 20 residues. Germline V gene data show CDR1 as LGHNA and CDR2 as YSLEER. The clonotype was recovered from a female donor with multiple sclerosis, enrolled in a pregnancy study. The sample consisted of CD4+ T cells from peripheral blood mononuclear cells, taken in the first trimester of pregnancy. This chain links TRBV4-3 with TRBJ2-6; 7 positions match TRBD1. The CDR3 coding sequence is TGCGCCAGCAGCCAACTCGTATCTGCAGGGGGTTTAGGCGGGGCCAACGTCCTGACTTTC. Its protein product is CASSQLVSAGGLGGANVLTF.